This TCR beta chain stems from a study of blood T cell repertoires in COVID-19. Study information: From the United States, Italy and Spain came samples of acute and convalescent COVID-19. In each case, the material was cDNA or gDNA derived from T cells, B-cell-depleted T cells, or PBMCs.

This CDR3 has 12 residues. Germline-derived CDR1 and CDR2 are SGHDT and YYEEEE. V lost 1 base and J lost 6, with 8 bases in between. Original handling: By means of reference gene primer amplification, nucleated cell counts were estimated. TCRdb's copy holds only in-frame clones and misses some; the assay was immunoSEQ multiplex PCR. D and trimming were read from the DNA, whereas the V and J calls and clone size are those reported in that table. The repertoire holds around 60,000 clones, with over 75% as singletons. V and J are TRBV5-6 and TRBJ2-7, with a possible D match to TRBD1 (6 bases). The sequenced sample consisted of peripheral blood. This TCR derives from a man in his 70s with acute or convalescent COVID-19. The DNA for the CDR3 is TGTGCCAGCAGCTTGTACAGGGCCGAGCAGTACTTC. Translation gives CASSLYRAEQYF. Full variable domain (outside the CDR3, taken from reference TRBV5-6 and TRBJ2-7): DAGVTQSPTHLIKTRGQQVTLRCSPKSGHDTVSWYQQALGQGPQFIFQYYEEEERQRGNFPDRFSGHQFPNYSSELNVNALLLGDSALYLCASSLYRAEQYFGPGTRLTVT.